A single sample gave rise to the 27 T cell receptor beta chains below, sequenced in a study of blood T cell repertoires in COVID-19. TCRdb's copy holds only in-frame clones and misses some; the assay was immunoSEQ multiplex PCR. The data contain 55,000 or so clones, 90% of them singletons. The sequencing sample was made of peripheral blood. The receptors were sampled from a man aged 35-49 years with acute or convalescent COVID-19.

The chain recombines TRBV2 with TRBJ2-7; 11 positions agree with TRBD1. V shed 7 bases, J shed 3 bases, and the junction held 8 bases outside the gene matches. Per germline, CDR1 SNHLY and CDR2 FYNNEI. There are 15 residues in the CDR3. The CDR3 protein is CASKRSGTGGYEQYF. CDR3 nucleotide sequence: TGTGCCAGCAAGCGGTCCGGGACAGGGGGCTACGAGCAGTACTTC.

The V gene is TRBV6-1, the J gene TRBJ2-1, with 8 bases matching TRBD1. Germline trimming cut 1 base from V and 16 bases from J; bases unmatched to any gene: 9. The CDR3 extends over 13 amino acids. CDR1 and CDR2 from the germline V gene are MNHNS and SASEGT. CDR3 protein: CASSEEEGTGSFF. Written as DNA, the CDR3 is TGTGCCAGCAGTGAAGAAGAAGGGACAGGTAGTTTCTTC.

This clone has just a few counts. Because the CDR3's place on the DNA is in doubt, the DNA is left out and the CDR3 is given as listed by TCRdb. The J gene is TRBJ2-1, the V gene TRBV7-2; TRBD2 was called by the table and not checked on the DNA. The CDR3 adds up to 15 amino acids, both ends counted. The germline V gene has CDR1 SGHTA and CDR2 FQGNSA. The CDR3 is CASSSGLAGVNEQFF.

The rearrangement uses TRBV9 and TRBJ2-5; TRBD1 matches at 7 bases. Germline values: CDR1 SGDLS, CDR2 YYNGEE. The junction had 11 bases not matched to a gene; V was cut back by 2 bases and J by 4 bases. The CDR3 has 16 residues. The DNA of the CDR3 is TGTGCCAGCAGCGTTACGTCGACAGGGTTCGGAGAGACCCAGTACTTC. Translation gives CASSVTSTGFGETQYF.

J is TRBJ2-1 and V is TRBV27; tentatively, D is TRBD1 (6 bases). V was pared by 7 bases and J by 9 bases, with 19 bases between. The CDR3 consists of 14 residues. Germline V CDR1 and CDR2: MNHEY, SMNVEV (reference sequence). CDR3: CASTPDRLGSEQFF. CDR3 DNA sequence: TGTGCCAGCACCCCTGACAGGTTAGGAAGTGAGCAGTTCTTC.

The J gene is TRBJ2-3, the V gene TRBV27; 12 bases align to TRBD1. The ends lost 3 bases at V and 0 bases at J; junction bases unmatched: 16. This CDR3 region has 21 residues. CDR1 is MNHEY, CDR2 SMNVEV, per germline (reference sequence). The CDR3: CASSFTGTGGFLQVSTDTQYF. CDR3 coding DNA: TGTGCCAGCAGTTTCACCGGGACAGGGGGCTTCCTCCAGGTTAGCACAGATACGCAGTATTTT.

This chain connects TRBV29-1 to TRBJ1-5; D unclear. Trimming cost V 2 bases and J 7 bases, with 9 bases left between them. Germline V gene sequence: CDR1 SQVTM, CDR2 ANQGSEA. The CDR3 runs to 12 residues. This chain's CDR3 is CSVETGGQPQHF. Here the CDR3 DNA reads TGCAGCGTTGAAACCGGCGGGCAGCCCCAGCATTTT.

The chain uses TRBV24-1 and TRBJ2-7, with TRBD1 as a possible D gene (6 bases). V was cut by 2 bases and J by 2 bases, with 12 bases left in between. From germline, CDR1 is KGHDR and CDR2 SFDVKD. The CDR3 spans 15 residues. CDR3 amino acids: CATSDSTGQPYEQYF. The DNA of the CDR3 is TGTGCCACCAGTGATTCGACGGGACAACCCTACGAGCAGTACTTC.

The rearrangement joins TRBV19 to TRBJ1-1, with D perhaps matching TRBD1 (5 bases). This CDR3 is 12 amino acids long. CDR1 is LNHDA and CDR2 is SQIVND in the germline V gene (reference sequence). V was shortened by 5 bases and J by 8 bases, with 12 bases between the two germline ends. CDR3 nucleotide sequence: TGTGCCAGTAGTGTGAGATACAGGGAAGCTTTCTTT. It yields the protein CASSVRYREAFF.

This chain joins TRBV30 and TRBJ1-6; TRBD1 might be the D (5 bases). The ends were cut back, 4 bases at V and 6 bases at J, with 13 bases in the middle. Germline V gene data show CDR1 as GTSNPN and CDR2 as SVGIG (reference sequence). The CDR3 loop spans 14 amino acids. CDR3: CAWKRQGSNSPLHF. For the CDR3, the DNA is TGTGCCTGGAAACGGCAGGGTAGTAATTCACCCCTCCACTTT.

This clone showed up just once. J is TRBJ2-5 and V is TRBV30, with 13 bases identical to TRBD2. V gave up 5 bases and J gave up 4 bases; unmatched junction bases: 7. The CDR3 is made up of 15 amino acids. Germline-derived CDR1 and CDR2 are GTSNPN and SVGIG (reference sequence). DNA of the CDR3: TGTGCCTGGGTCAGATGGACTAGCGGGAGAGAGACCCAGTACTTC. Translated: CAWVRWTSGRETQYF.

The V call is TRBV25-1, the J call TRBJ2-1, with 8 bases that match TRBD2. The CDR3 has 16 residues. Germline CDR1 reads MGHDK; CDR2 reads SYGVNS. Trimming took 3 bases from V and 3 from J; bases not matched to a gene: 7. CDR3 region: CASSDETSGNYNEQFF. The CDR3 coding sequence is TGTGCCAGCAGTGACGAAACTAGCGGCAACTACAATGAGCAGTTCTTC.

This chain uses TRBV23-1 with TRBJ1-1; D ambiguous. TRBV23-1 is known as an ORF, though its function is uncertain. Deletions cut 3 bases from V and 3 bases from J, with 11 bases between. The CDR3 runs to 14 residues. The chain's CDR3 is CASSQKTPYTEAFF. CDR3 bases: TGCGCCAGCAGTCAGAAGACACCTTACACTGAAGCTTTCTTT.

The rearrangement joins TRBV11-2 to TRBJ2-2; unclear D gene. The CDR3 runs to 14 residues. Trimming stripped 3 bases from V and 1 base from J, with 6 bases between. Germline lookup yields CDR1 SGHAT and CDR2 FQNNGV. The DNA for the CDR3 is TGTGCCAGCAGCTTGAGAAGGAACACCGGGGAGCTGTTTTTT. The encoded protein is CASSLRRNTGELFF. The variable domain in full, completed from reference TRBV11-2 and TRBJ2-2, reads EAGVAQSPRYKIIEKRQSVAFWCNPISGHATLYWYQQILGQGPKLLIQFQNNGVVDDSQLPKDRFSAERLKGVDSTLKIQPAKLEDSAVYLCASSLRRNTGELFFGEGSRLTVL.

The chain carries TRBV6-2 or TRBV6-3 and TRBJ1-5; the D gene is possibly TRBD1 (5 bases). The CDR3 loop spans 14 amino acids. Germline V gene data show CDR1 as MNHEY and CDR2 as SVGEGT. The V end lost 0 bases, the J end lost 5 bases, and 8 bases lay between the germline ends. The CDR3 spells CASSYSTGDQPQHF. CDR3 in DNA: TGTGCCAGCAGTTACTCGACGGGGGATCAGCCCCAGCATTTT.

The chain's CDR3 is CSVDSQQNTEAFF. DNA for the CDR3: TGCAGCGTTGATAGCCAACAGAACACTGAAGCTTTCTTT. V usage is TRBV29-1 and J usage is TRBJ1-1; no clear D gene. V lost 3 bases and J lost 1, with 9 bases in between. This CDR3 has 13 residues. In germline, CDR1 is SQVTM, CDR2 ANQGSEA.

The chain employs TRBV27 and TRBJ2-7, with TRBD2 as a possible D gene (6 bases). The CDR3 runs 14 residues. Germline V gene data show CDR1 as MNHEY and CDR2 as SMNVEV (reference sequence). V dropped 8 bases and J dropped 5 bases, with 19 bases sitting between them. The chain's CDR3 is CASGFRDSSDEQYF. The DNA for the CDR3 is TGTGCCAGCGGCTTCCGGGACTCATCCGACGAGCAGTACTTC.

The chain employs TRBV19 and TRBJ2-6; the match to TRBD1 covers 9 bases. CDR1 LNHDA and CDR2 SQIVND come from the germline V gene (reference sequence). After removal of 3 bases from V and 3 bases from J, the junction contained 15 bases not matched to a gene. The CDR3 runs 20 residues. CDR3 residues: CASSIRPGTGRAGGANVLTF. The CDR3 DNA reads as TGTGCCAGTAGTATTCGTCCCGGGACAGGGCGCGCGGGTGGGGCCAACGTCCTGACTTTC.

This rearrangement joins TRBV19 to TRBJ1-2; 8 bases fit TRBD1. Germline values: CDR1 LNHDA, CDR2 SQIVND (reference sequence). J gave up 4 bases and V 6 bases, and 4 bases lay outside the gene matches. The CDR3 contains 13 residues. CDR3 sequence: CASRAGGIYGYTF. The DNA for the CDR3 is TGTGCCAGTAGGGCAGGGGGCATCTATGGCTACACCTTC.

The chain uses TRBV4-2 and TRBJ1-1; no reliable D call. The CDR3 has 13 residues. V lost 3 bases to trimming and J lost 2 bases, with 7 bases between them. Per the germline V gene, CDR1 is LGHNA and CDR2 is YNFKEQ. CDR3 nucleotides: TGTGCCAGCAGCCAGGCTCCAAACACTGAAGCTTTCTTT. Translating gives CASSQAPNTEAFF.

This rearrangement joins TRBV4-1 to TRBJ2-7; TRBD2 agrees at 7 bases. The CDR3 has 13 residues. With 1 base clipped from V and 5 bases from J, the junction kept 2 bases outside the gene matches. Germline-derived CDR1 and CDR2 are MGHRA and YSYEKL. This chain's CDR3 is CASSQVGRDEQYF. The CDR3 region has the DNA TGCGCCAGCAGCCAAGTTGGGAGGGACGAGCAGTACTTC.

The genes are TRBV12-3 or TRBV12-4 and TRBJ2-2, with D maybe TRBD2 (5 bases). CDR3 length: 12 amino acids. V shed 3 bases and J shed 6 bases, with 5 bases lying between them. The CDR3 loop is CASSLRAGELFF. The CDR3 nucleotides read TGTGCCAGCAGTTTGAGGGCCGGGGAGCTGTTTTTT.

The gene calls are TRBV7-7 and TRBJ2-5; D remains ambiguous. Trimming took off 4 bases at V and 4 bases at J, with 10 bases between the two ends. This CDR3 has 13 amino acids. Germline values: CDR1 SSHAT, CDR2 FNYEAQ (reference sequence). CDR3 loop: CASSSQTRETQYF. DNA of the CDR3: TGTGCCAGCAGCTCACAGACCCGAGAGACCCAGTACTTC.

This sequence joins TRBV2 and TRBJ1-2, with D possibly being TRBD1 (5 bases). The germline V and J ends were trimmed by 8 bases and 4 bases, with 11 bases remaining between them. The CDR3 totals 12 residues. CDR1 is SNHLY and CDR2 is FYNNEI in the germline V gene. The CDR3 sequence: CASGRGVYGYTF. The DNA of the CDR3 is TGTGCCAGCGGGAGGGGAGTCTATGGCTACACCTTC.

DNA of the CDR3: TGTGCCACCAGTTCCAGAACAGGACCGTACAATGAGCAGTTCTTC. Amino acid sequence: CATSSRTGPYNEQFF. This chain uses TRBV24-1 with TRBJ2-1, with D tentatively TRBD1 (5 bases). Per the germline V gene, CDR1 is KGHDR and CDR2 is SFDVKD. The CDR3 contains 15 residues. Between the trimmed V and J ends, which lost 6 bases and 4 bases, there was a span of 15 bases.

The chain couples TRBV7-3 to TRBJ2-2, with D uncertain. This CDR3 is 14 amino acids long. V was shortened by 2 bases and J by 1 base, with 5 bases between the two germline ends. Germline CDR1 reads SGHTA; CDR2 reads FQGTGA. CDR3 DNA: TGTGCCAGCAGCTTAGCCGGGAACACCGGGGAGCTGTTTTTT. Translation: CASSLAGNTGELFF. The full variable domain, with the rest looked up from reference TRBV7-3 and TRBJ2-2, is GAGVSQTPSNKVTEKGKYVELRCDPISGHTALYWYRQSLGQGPEFLIYFQGTGAADDSGLPNDRFFAVRPEGSVSTLKIQRTERGDSAVYLCASSLAGNTGELFFGEGSRLTVL.

The chain recombines TRBV7-2 with TRBJ2-1; no clear D gene. The V end was cut by 5 bases, the J end by 4 bases, with 12 bases between. In germline, CDR1 is SGHTA, CDR2 FQGNSA. This CDR3 spans 14 amino acids. CDR3 nucleotides: TGTGCCAGCAGCCCGGAGAGTACATACAATGAGCAGTTCTTC. It yields the protein CASSPESTYNEQFF.